This T cell receptor (beta chain) was found in a study of identifying expanded T cells in peripheral blood. General observations from the study: Variance in clone template counts between approximately 2-week samples significantly increased with total template count across all healthy donors. Technical replicates showed about 1.1 changed clones; approximately 2 weeks about 16; four weeks 19.

No infections or other immune events were documented during collection. Profiled with immunoSEQ multiplex PCR; TCRdb holds only in-frame clones, not every one. This table holds some 72,000 clones, approximately 87% found once. This clone was observed at least ten times. Its antigen is still unknown. The receptor was derived from a person between 18 and 75 years old in good health. Source material: blood.

CDR3 loop: CANRTAFAKNIQYF. DNA of the CDR3: TGTGCCAACCGTACAGCGTTTGCCAAAAACATTCAGTACTTC. The rearrangement joins TRBV28 to TRBJ2-4; D not resolved. The V end was cut by 10 bases, the J end by 1 base, with 14 bases between. Germline V gene data show CDR1 as MDHEN and CDR2 as SYDVKM. This CDR3 is built from 14 residues.